Below are 22 T cell receptor beta chains sequenced from a single sample in a study of PD-1 blockade in mismatch repair-deficient tumors. TCRdb's copy holds only in-frame clones and misses some; the assay was immunoSEQ multiplex PCR. The sample has roughly 120,000 clones, about nine tenths seen once; the top ten hold about 10%. The sequenced sample was peripheral blood, obtained about 17 months after starting pembrolizumab. The origin of the receptors is an adult with mismatch repair-deficient cancer.

The chain recombines TRBV7-2 with TRBJ1-2, with D uncertain. Germline CDR1 SGHTA, CDR2 FQGNSA. The CDR3 totals 12 residues. Between the trimmed V and J ends, which lost 6 bases and 2 bases, there was a span of 7 bases. The CDR3 here is CASREGNYGYTF. The CDR3 nucleotides are TGTGCCAGCAGAGAAGGGAACTATGGCTACACCTTC.

CDR3 sequence (DNA): TGTGCCAGCAGCCCCCCCAACCGGGACAGGGGGCTTAACGAGCAGTACTTC. Translating it yields CASSPPNRDRGLNEQYF. This chain uses TRBV7-9 with TRBJ2-7, with TRBD1 matching 12 bases. This CDR3 spans 17 amino acids. Germline V CDR1 and CDR2: SEHNR, FQNEAQ (reference sequence). With 5 bases clipped from V and 5 bases from J, the junction kept 13 bases outside the gene matches. Supplemented by reference TRBV7-9 and TRBJ2-7, the full variable domain reads DTGVSQNPRHKITKRGQNVTFRCDPISEHNRLYWYRQTLGQGPEFLTYFQNEAQLEKSRLLSDRFSAERPKGSFSTLEIQRTEQGDSAMYLCASSPPNRDRGLNEQYFGPGTRLTVT.

This chain connects TRBV7-9 to TRBJ2-1; D gene ambiguous. Germline CDR1 and CDR2: SEHNR and FQNEAQ (reference sequence). This CDR3 is built from 13 residues. V dropped 1 base and J dropped 9 bases, with 10 bases sitting between them. CDR3 coding DNA: TGTGCCAGCAGCTTAGGAGCCCCAGGTGAGCAGTTCTTC. It yields the protein CASSLGAPGEQFF.

To note about this clone: In the same sample, other DNA sequences code for this CDR3. This rearrangement joins TRBV15 to TRBJ2-2, with D tentatively TRBD1 (5 bases). Trimming took 5 bases from V and 5 from J, leaving 12 bases between them. Germline V gene lookup returns CDR1 LNHNV and CDR2 YYDKDF (reference sequence). The CDR3 has 14 amino acids. The CDR3 coding sequence is TGTGCCACCAGCGTCGGACACCTAACCGGGGAGCTGTTTTTT. Residues: CATSVGHLTGELFF.

This rearrangement joins TRBV5-4 to TRBJ2-7; D gene ambiguous. Germline V CDR1 and CDR2: SGHNT, YYREEE (reference sequence). The CDR3 totals 13 residues. The V end was cut by 2 bases, the J end by 1 base, with 7 bases between. DNA of the CDR3: TGTGCCAGCAGCTTTGGTGAATCCTACGAGCAGTACTTC. It yields the protein CASSFGESYEQYF.

The V gene is TRBV19, the J gene TRBJ1-1; TRBD1 might be the D (5 bases). With 3 bases removed from V and 4 bases from J, the gap between germline ends came to 15 bases. The CDR3 spans 15 residues. Germline V CDR1 and CDR2: LNHDA, SQIVND (reference sequence). Written as DNA, the CDR3 is TGTGCCAGTAGTATCTGGTCCGAAAGGGGCACTGAAGCTTTCTTT. It specifies CASSIWSERGTEAFF. Drawing the rest from reference TRBV19 and TRBJ1-1, the complete variable domain is DGGITQSPKYLFRKEGQNVTLSCEQNLNHDAMYWYRQDPGQGLRLIYYSQIVNDFQKGDIAEGYSVSREKKESFPLTVTSAQKNPTAFYLCASSIWSERGTEAFFGQGTRLTVV.

The chain carries TRBV27 and TRBJ2-7; D may be TRBD1 or TRBD2 (6 bases each). The germline V gene encodes CDR1 MNHEY and CDR2 SMNVEV (reference sequence). V lost 5 bases and J lost 5, with 22 bases in between. The CDR3 covers 16 residues. The CDR3 region is CASSPSSGAINHEQYF. CDR3 bases: TGTGCCAGCAGTCCATCCTCGGGGGCCATTAACCACGAGCAGTACTTC.

In DNA form, the CDR3 reads TGTGCCAGCAGGCAGGTGGGACAGGGTTATGGGGGCTCCTACGAGCAGTACTTC. The encoded protein is CASRQVGQGYGGSYEQYF. This rearrangement joins TRBV28 to TRBJ2-7; 9 bases line up with TRBD1. Germline CDR1 reads MDHEN; CDR2 reads SYDVKM. The CDR3 has 18 amino acids. J was trimmed by 0 bases and V by 6 bases; bases with no gene match: 15. Full variable domain (outside the CDR3, taken from reference TRBV28 and TRBJ2-7): DVKVTQSSRYLVKRTGEKVFLECVQDMDHENMFWYRQDPGLGLRLIYFSYDVKMKEKGDIPEGYSVSREKKERFSLILESASTNQTSMYLCASRQVGQGYGGSYEQYFGPGTRLTVT.

This clone is a singleton in its sample. The genes are TRBV7-2 and TRBJ2-7; D remains ambiguous. Germline assignment: CDR1 SGHTA and CDR2 FQGNSA. Trimming removed 1 base from V and 2 bases from J, with 15 bases in between. This CDR3 is 16 amino acids long. The CDR3 loop reads CASSLGVSEFPYEQYF. In DNA, the CDR3 is TGTGCCAGCAGCTTAGGTGTCAGCGAATTCCCCTACGAGCAGTACTTC. The whole variable domain, filled in from reference TRBV7-2 and TRBJ2-7, reads GAGVSQSPSNKVTEKGKDVELRCDPISGHTALYWYRQSLGQGLEFLIYFQGNSAPDKSGLPSDRFSAERTGGSVSTLTIQRTQQEDSAVYLCASSLGVSEFPYEQYFGPGTRLTVT.

The chain links TRBV28 to TRBJ2-7, with D hard to call. The V end lost 6 bases, the J end lost 4 bases, and 16 bases lay between the germline ends. The germline gives CDR1 MDHEN, CDR2 SYDVKM. The length of the CDR3 is 14 residues. CDR3 sequence: CASSVDGRPYEQYF. The CDR3 coding sequence is TGTGCCAGCAGCGTTGACGGGCGGCCTTACGAGCAGTACTTC. The complete variable domain, with remaining parts taken from reference TRBV28 and TRBJ2-7, reads DVKVTQSSRYLVKRTGEKVFLECVQDMDHENMFWYRQDPGLGLRLIYFSYDVKMKEKGDIPEGYSVSREKKERFSLILESASTNQTSMYLCASSVDGRPYEQYFGPGTRLTVT.

The V and J genes are TRBV19 and TRBJ1-5; no firm D call. This CDR3 is 11 amino acids long. Germline values: CDR1 LNHDA, CDR2 SQIVND (reference sequence). V lost 7 bases and J 9 bases, leaving 10 bases between the germline ends. In DNA, the CDR3 is TGTGCCAGTACCCAATCGGGGCCCCAGCATTTT. As protein: CASTQSGPQHF.

CDR3 in amino acids: CASSPPGQLLNTEAFF. DNA for the CDR3: TGTGCCAGCTCACCGCCGGGACAGCTATTGAACACTGAAGCTTTCTTT. V usage is TRBV18 and J usage is TRBJ1-1, with 7 bases that match TRBD1. CDR3 length: 16 amino acids. Germline V lookup: CDR1 KGHSH, CDR2 LQKENI. V dropped 3 bases and J dropped 0; count of bases not matched to a gene: 7.

The rearrangement joins TRBV7-9 to TRBJ2-3; 7 bases are a match to TRBD1. The CDR3 is made up of 15 amino acids. The V segment lost 1 base and the J segment 4 bases; nucleotides outside the gene matches: 5. Per germline, CDR1 SEHNR and CDR2 FQNEAQ (reference sequence). In DNA, the CDR3 is TGTGCCAGCAGCTTAGTAAGGGGGCTGTCAGATACGCAGTATTTT. Protein product: CASSLVRGLSDTQYF. Full variable domain (missing parts from reference TRBV7-9 and TRBJ2-3): DTGVSQNPRHKITKRGQNVTFRCDPISEHNRLYWYRQTLGQGPEFLTYFQNEAQLEKSRLLSDRFSAERPKGSFSTLEIQRTEQGDSAMYLCASSLVRGLSDTQYFGPGTRLTVL.

The DNA for the CDR3 is TGTGCCAGCAGTTACACAGGTGACAACTATGGCTACACCTTC. This codes for CASSYTGDNYGYTF. The V gene is TRBV6-5, the J gene TRBJ1-2; a possible D gene is TRBD1 (5 bases). The germline V gene encodes CDR1 MNHEY and CDR2 SVGAGI. Trimming shortened V by 2 bases and J by 2 bases, and 9 bases separated the two germline ends. The CDR3 loop spans 14 amino acids.

The V call is TRBV6-1, the J call TRBJ2-7, with 10 bases identical to TRBD2. The V and J ends lost 5 bases and 5 bases, in that order; junction bases with no gene match: 9. The CDR3 is made up of 15 amino acids. Germline-derived CDR1 and CDR2 are MNHNS and SASEGT. CDR3 amino acids: CASSPSGRVPHEQYF. The DNA of the CDR3 is TGTGCCAGCAGTCCCAGCGGGAGGGTCCCCCACGAGCAGTACTTC.

This rearrangement joins TRBV30 to TRBJ1-1; 12 bases align to TRBD1. After removal of 0 bases from V and 4 bases from J, the junction contained 18 bases not matched to a gene. Germline values: CDR1 GTSNPN, CDR2 SVGIG (reference sequence). The CDR3 sequence is 20 residues long. The CDR3 nucleotides read TGTGCCTGGAGTGTAGAGGGACAGGGGGCTAGGAAAAGTAGTTTCACTGAAGCTTTCTTT. It is translated as CAWSVEGQGARKSSFTEAFF.

The CDR3 protein is CASRHLAGGDNEQFF. The CDR3 coding sequence is TGTGCCAGCAGGCATCTAGCGGGAGGGGACAATGAGCAGTTCTTC. The V and J genes are TRBV11-2 and TRBJ2-1; TRBD2 aligns across 12 bases. J lost 5 bases, V lost 6 bases, and 5 bases had no gene match. This CDR3 has 15 residues. The V gene's germline CDR1 is SGHAT and CDR2 FQNNGV.

DNA of the CDR3: TGTGCCAGCAGCTTAGAACCTAGCGTGAATTGGTACGAGCAGTACTTC. As protein: CASSLEPSVNWYEQYF. This chain links TRBV7-6 with TRBJ2-7; weak D call: TRBD2 (6 bases). The ends were cut back, 1 base at V and 4 bases at J, with 17 bases in the middle. The germline gives CDR1 SGHVS, CDR2 FNYEAQ. The CDR3 runs 16 residues.

The chain links TRBV7-9 to TRBJ1-1, with D uncertain. The germline V gene has CDR1 SEHNR and CDR2 FQNEAQ (reference sequence). Trimming cost V 4 bases and J 4 bases, with 13 bases left between them. The CDR3 runs 14 residues. CDR3 in DNA: TGTGCCAGCAGCTCGCCCACTGTGGGCACTGAAGCTTTCTTT. This encodes CASSSPTVGTEAFF. The full variable domain, completed using reference TRBV7-9 and TRBJ1-1, is DTGVSQNPRHKITKRGQNVTFRCDPISEHNRLYWYRQTLGQGPEFLTYFQNEAQLEKSRLLSDRFSAERPKGSFSTLEIQRTEQGDSAMYLCASSSPTVGTEAFFGQGTRLTVV.

This rearrangement joins TRBV10-2 to TRBJ2-7; TRBD2 agrees at 12 bases. CDR1 is WSHSY and CDR2 is SAAADI in the germline V gene. The CDR3 sequence is 14 residues long. The junction had 7 bases not matched to a gene; V was cut back by 6 bases and J by 7 bases. CDR3 region: CASSPLAGGREQYF. The CDR3 DNA is TGCGCCAGCAGCCCCCTAGCGGGAGGGCGGGAGCAGTACTTC.

The chain carries TRBV4-1 and TRBJ2-3, with a possible D match to TRBD2 (6 bases). The CDR3 spans 17 residues. CDR1 and CDR2 (germline): MGHRA, YSYEKL. Trimming stripped 0 bases from V and 6 bases from J, with 19 bases between. This chain's CDR3 is CASSQEGVWISGDTQYF. The DNA of the CDR3 is TGCGCCAGCAGCCAAGAAGGAGTCTGGATCAGCGGGGATACGCAGTATTTT.

This chain connects TRBV11-2 to TRBJ1-1; D uncertain. Per the germline V gene, CDR1 is SGHAT and CDR2 is FQNNGV. CDR3 length: 13 residues. V shed 4 bases and J shed 4 bases, with 10 bases lying between them. The CDR3 DNA reads as TGTGCCAGCAGCTCCCCGAGTTTCACTGAAGCTTTCTTT. It yields the protein CASSSPSFTEAFF.